This T cell receptor beta chain was recorded in a study of technical replicates of blood from a few donors. TCRdb's copy holds only in-frame clones and misses some; the assay was immunoSEQ multiplex PCR. The sample lists about 82,000 clones, nearly 96% seen once, with 0.37% in the top ten. The CDR3 is made up of 18 amino acids. J gave up 2 bases and V 0 bases, and 9 bases lay outside the gene matches. CDR1 and CDR2 from the germline V gene are SGDLS and YYNGEE. The specimen was T cells isolated from PBMCs. This clonotype originated in a human donor in good health. J is TRBJ2-1 and V is TRBV9; 9 nucleotides agree with TRBD2. This chain's CDR3 is CASSVALAGSTPYNEQFF. The CDR3 DNA is TGTGCCAGCAGCGTAGCCCTAGCGGGATCTACCCCCTACAATGAGCAGTTCTTC.